Following are 2 T cell receptor beta chains from one sample sequenced in a study of cytomegalovirus exposure and HLA in healthy donors. PCR was performed using 60 Vbeta and 13 Jbeta primers. Sequenced by immunoSEQ multiplex PCR; TCRdb stores in-frame clones only, minus some. Altogether around 30,000 clones are present, roughly 69% being singletons, with the ten largest covering 21%. Input material: PBMCs. The source is a man between 45 and 60 years old in good health and CMV-seropositive.

The chain employs TRBV6-5 and TRBJ1-1; D possibly corresponds to TRBD1 (5 bases). The germline V gene has CDR1 MNHEY and CDR2 SVGAGI. Trimming removed 6 bases at V and 2 bases at J, with 16 bases between. This CDR3 is built from 15 residues. The CDR3 loop reads CASSPSGGKNTEAFF. CDR3 sequence (DNA): TGTGCCAGCAGCCCCTCGGGGGGAAAAAACACTGAAGCTTTCTTT.

The CDR3 loop reads CASSYLAGGGEQYF. CDR3 sequence (DNA): TGTGCCAGCAGTTACTTGGCGGGAGGTGGCGAGCAGTACTTC. The V gene is TRBV6-6, the J gene TRBJ2-7; 8 bases are a match to TRBD2. J lost 6 bases, V lost 1 base, and 5 bases had no gene match. Germline V CDR1 and CDR2: MNHNY, SVGAGI (reference sequence). The CDR3 length is 14 residues.